This TCR beta chain stems from a study of blood T cells in healthy people across ages. Study-wide background: Capturing about one barcoded beta molecule per two T cells was achieved by template switching.

Note on this clonotype: Its antigen is as yet unknown.

V lost 1 base and J lost 1, with 12 bases in between. The CDR3 is 16 amino acids. Germline CDR1 and CDR2: SGHVS and FNYEAQ. Study-wide findings and caveats: Per million T cells, TCR beta diversity dropped roughly linearly as age increased.

Combining a sample-barcoded 5' primer with a J-beta primer mix, a second PCR ran for about 6 to 12 cycles. TCRdb redid the calling of the 5' RACE reads with MiXCR, one entry per CDR3 protein. The sample gives approximately 1.5 million distinct CDR3 sequences, roughly 43% of which show up once; less than 5% is in the top ten. This TCR was sampled from a woman under 30 in good health. Sequenced input: blood. J is TRBJ2-3 and V is TRBV7-6; tentative D call: TRBD1 (6 bases). CDR3 residues: CASSLVTGTRTDTQYF. The CDR3 DNA reads TGTGCCAGCAGCTTAGTTACAGGGACCCGCACAGATACGCAGTATTTT.